Each of the 27 T cell receptor beta chains below was sequenced from the same sample in a study of Graves' ophthalmopathy and Graves' hyperthyroidism. Beta-chain TCR CDR3 regions were amplified from RNA transcripts. Investigators did first-round RT-PCR with HTBI primers, then second-round multiplex PCR. From the multiplex PCR reads, TCRdb called clonotypes with MiXCR, one entry per CDR3 protein. The sample lists about 660,000 distinct CDR3 sequences; about two fifths were seen once. Sequenced material: peripheral blood. The receptors were sampled from an adult man with Graves' ophthalmopathy.

This clonotype was detected only once. A read error is possible here, since a much larger clone lies one base away. CDR3 coding DNA: TGTGCCAGCAGCTTTTACTGGGGCGAGCAGTACTTC. It translates to CASSFYWGEQYF. This sequence joins TRBV7-8 and TRBJ2-7; D gene unclear. The germline CDR1 and CDR2 sequences are SGHVS and FQNEAQ. Trimming left V 3 bases short and J 6 bases short, with 9 bases between. The CDR3 has 12 amino acids.

The chain has TRBV6-1 and TRBJ2-7; 11 bases map to TRBD2. CDR1 and CDR2 (germline): MNHNS, SASEGT. The CDR3 is made up of 13 amino acids. V shed 10 bases, J shed 6 bases, and the junction held 8 bases outside the gene matches. CDR3 bases: TGTGCCACCACGACTAGCGGGGCGCGCGAGCAGTACTTC. Translation: CATTTSGAREQYF.

This clonotype has a count of ten or more. This chain uses TRBV5-4 with TRBJ2-5, with 14 bases lining up with TRBD2. Germline lookup yields CDR1 SGHNT and CDR2 YYREEE (reference sequence). This CDR3 spans 13 amino acids. The CDR3: CGTSGGQGETQYF. CDR3 nucleotide sequence: TGTGGGACTAGCGGGGGGCAGGGAGAGACCCAGTACTTC.

The chain couples TRBV7-9 to TRBJ2-7; maybe TRBD2 (5 bases). The germline V gene encodes CDR1 SEHNR and CDR2 FQNEAQ (reference sequence). The length of the CDR3 is 14 residues. Trimming left V 5 bases short and J 2 bases short, with 13 bases between. This CDR3 is CASSQEVLAYEQYF. CDR3 coding DNA: TGTGCCAGCAGCCAAGAGGTACTAGCCTACGAGCAGTACTTC.

A few counts support this clonotype. This chain connects TRBV4-1 to TRBJ1-4; D not resolved. There are 15 residues in the CDR3. The germline gives CDR1 MGHRA, CDR2 YSYEKL. The V and J ends lost 1 base and 5 bases respectively, with 11 bases between them. CDR3 coding DNA: TGCGCCAGCAGCCAAGGTGGCATGAAGAATGAAAAACTGTTTTTT. Translation: CASSQGGMKNEKLFF.

With respect to this clonotype: Being one base from a much bigger clone, this may be a read error. The chain is built from TRBV10-3 and TRBJ2-7; D unresolved. The germline gives CDR1 ENHRY, CDR2 SYGVKD. The CDR3 consists of 13 residues. The CDR3 region is CASSEARHYEQCF. In DNA, the CDR3 is TGTGCCAGCAGTGAGGCCAGGCACTACGAGCAGTGCTTC.

This clonotype was picked up many times. The gene calls are TRBV5-8 and TRBJ1-6; 9 bases match TRBD1. CDR3 size: 17 residues. The germline V gene encodes CDR1 SGHTS and CDR2 YDEGEE. With V trimmed by 3 bases and J by 10 bases, 14 bases remained unmatched. The CDR3 DNA is TGTGCCAGCAGCTCCCCGATCGCGGGACAGGGCTACTCACCCCTCCACTTT. Protein product: CASSSPIAGQGYSPLHF.

This clonotype was picked up many times. The chain employs TRBV20-1 and TRBJ1-1, with D possibly TRBD1 on 6 matching bases. Trimming left V 5 bases short and J 6 bases short, with 16 bases between. The CDR3 contains 13 residues. Germline CDR1 is DFQATT and CDR2 is SNEGSKA (reference sequence). DNA of the CDR3: TGCAGTGCTTTCAAACAGGGTGCGGCTGAAGCTTTCTTT. It yields the protein CSAFKQGAAEAFF.

This clonotype has just a few counts. The chain is built from TRBV20-1 and TRBJ1-1; the D gene is possibly TRBD1 (6 bases). The V gene's germline CDR1 is DFQATT and CDR2 SNEGSKA (reference sequence). V lost 0 bases to trimming and J lost 3 bases, with 20 bases between them. The CDR3 has 17 amino acids. In DNA form, the CDR3 reads TGCAGTGCTAGAGATCATAGGGGGAGCTTTCGGGACACTGAAGCTTTCTTT. Residues: CSARDHRGSFRDTEAFF.

As concerns this clonotype: A much larger clone lies one base from this, so it may be a read error. This chain connects TRBV20-1 to TRBJ1-2, with TRBD1 as a possible D gene (5 bases). The CDR3 is 12 amino acids. Germline values: CDR1 DFQATT, CDR2 SNEGSKA (reference sequence). Here the CDR3 DNA reads TGCAGTGCTAGAAGGACAAACTATGGCCACACCTTC. It codes for CSARRTNYGHTF.

The V call is TRBV10-3, the J call TRBJ1-5, with a possible D match to TRBD1 (5 bases). The CDR3 runs to 13 residues. Looked up from germline, CDR1 is ENHRY and CDR2 is SYGVKD. Trimming pared 6 bases from V and 11 bases from J, leaving 17 bases between. The CDR3 region is CAIRGPYQETQHF. CDR3 nucleotide sequence: TGTGCCATCAGGGGGCCGTACCAAGAGACCCAGCATTTT.

Here the CDR3 DNA reads TGTGCCAGCAGTTATTCCGGGACAGGGGGCGCTGGGGCCAACGTCCTGACTTTC. As protein: CASSYSGTGGAGANVLTF. This chain joins TRBV6-6 and TRBJ2-6, with TRBD1 matching over 12 bases. V gave up 3 bases and J gave up 2 bases; unmatched junction bases: 5. The CDR3 is 18 residues long. Germline-derived CDR1 and CDR2 are MNHNY and SVGAGI (reference sequence).

The chain is built from TRBV10-3 and TRBJ2-7; TRBD2 matches 9 bases. V lost 3 bases to trimming and J lost 4 bases; unmatched junction nucleotides: 10. The germline CDR1 and CDR2 sequences are ENHRY and SYGVKD. The CDR3 is 16 amino acids. CDR3 in DNA: TGTGCCATCAGTGATTCGAGCGGGAGGCCGGGTTACGAGCAGTACTTC. Its protein is CAISDSSGRPGYEQYF.

This clonotype was counted at least ten times. V gene TRBV7-8 combines with J gene TRBJ2-2; D not resolved. Trimming removed 7 bases at V and 0 bases at J, with 12 bases between. The germline CDR1 and CDR2 sequences are SGHVS and FQNEAQ. The CDR3 totals 15 residues. CDR3 in amino acids: CASTADSPNTGELFF. In DNA form, the CDR3 reads TGTGCCAGCACTGCAGACTCTCCGAACACCGGGGAGCTGTTTTTT.

The genes are TRBV29-1 and TRBJ2-5; TRBD2 agrees at 9 bases. V shed 4 bases, J shed 5 bases, and the junction held 8 bases outside the gene matches. The CDR3 runs 14 residues. CDR1 SQVTM and CDR2 ANQGSEA come from the germline V gene. The CDR3: CSVVSSGSDETQYF. In DNA, the CDR3 is TGCAGCGTTGTCAGTAGCGGGAGCGACGAGACCCAGTACTTC.

This clonotype was counted many times. The chain combines TRBV25-1 with TRBJ1-1; D gene unclear. Trimming removed 2 bases from V and 11 bases from J, with 15 bases in between. The germline V gene encodes CDR1 MGHDK and CDR2 SYGVNS. The length of the CDR3 is 13 residues. The CDR3: CASSEEEEGDAFF. As DNA, the CDR3 is TGTGCCAGCAGTGAAGAGGAGGAGGGAGACGCTTTCTTT.

This clonotype turned up a few times. This chain uses TRBV6-5 with TRBJ1-2, with D possibly TRBD1 on 5 matching bases. Germline-derived CDR1 and CDR2 are MNHEY and SVGAGI. The CDR3 is 17 residues long. V was cut by 5 bases and J by 5 bases, with 24 bases left in between. CDR3 in amino acids: CASSDIGGSGSPYGYTF. The CDR3 DNA follows: TGTGCCAGCAGTGATATCGGGGGGTCTGGGAGTCCTTATGGCTACACCTTC.

This clonotype showed up many times. The gene calls are TRBV2 and TRBJ1-1, with D hard to call. The CDR3 runs 14 residues. Per germline, CDR1 SNHLY and CDR2 FYNNEI. With 0 bases removed from V and 1 base from J, the gap between germline ends came to 6 bases. CDR3 sequence: CASSEASGNTEAFF. As DNA, the CDR3 is TGTGCCAGCAGTGAAGCTTCTGGGAACACTGAAGCTTTCTTT. The full variable domain, its missing parts supplied by reference TRBV2 and TRBJ1-1, is EPEVTQTPSHQVTQMGQEVILRCVPISNHLYFYWYRQILGQKVEFLVSFYNNEISEKSEIFDDQFSVERPDGSNFTLKIRSTKLEDSAMYFCASSEASGNTEAFFGQGTRLTVV.

This clonotype was recorded at least ten times. The chain links TRBV7-2 to TRBJ2-7; 9 bases are shared with TRBD1. The germline V gene encodes CDR1 SGHTA and CDR2 FQGNSA. J lost 6 bases, V lost 5 bases, and 5 bases had no gene match. The CDR3 runs to 13 residues. For the CDR3, the DNA is TGTGCCAGCAGCCGAATGGACAGGGGCGAGCAGTACTTC. It translates to CASSRMDRGEQYF.

This clonotype was counted many times. The V gene is TRBV15, the J gene TRBJ2-7; D perhaps matches TRBD1 (6 bases). Trimming pared 4 bases from V and 1 base from J, leaving 8 bases between. This CDR3 is 13 amino acids long. The germline CDR1 and CDR2 sequences are LNHNV and YYDKDF (reference sequence). The CDR3 region has the DNA TGTGCCACCAGCACAGGGACATCCTACGAGCAGTACTTC. Amino acid sequence: CATSTGTSYEQYF.

Of note for this clonotype: As the CDR3 is not closed by the conserved phenylalanine or tryptophan, this likely results from a read error. The chain combines TRBV7-9 with TRBJ2-5; perhaps D is TRBD1 or TRBD2 (5 bases each). Germline CDR1 SEHNR, CDR2 FQNEAQ (reference sequence). V lost 1 base to trimming and J lost 5 bases, with 8 bases between them. The CDR3 has 13 amino acids. The CDR3 sequence: CASSLVGEETQYL. The CDR3 nucleotides read TGTGCCAGCAGCTTAGTGGGGGAGGAGACCCAGTACTTA.

For this clonotype: Just one base apart from a much larger clone, this may be a read error. The missing conserved phenylalanine or tryptophan at the end of this CDR3 makes a read error likely. It is unclear where the CDR3 begins or ends on the DNA, so no DNA is shown, and the CDR3 is as TCRdb lists it. The rearrangement links TRBV24-1 to TRBJ2-7; the table assigns TRBD1, which was not confirmed against the DNA. Germline CDR1 KGHDR, CDR2 SFDVKD. The CDR3 length equals 12 residues, ends included. Here the CDR3 reads CTTRPTQDSQTL.

The V call is TRBV15, the J call TRBJ2-5; D is perhaps TRBD1 (5 bases). Per germline, CDR1 LNHNV and CDR2 YYDKDF (reference sequence). Trimming cost V 1 base and J 5 bases, with 11 bases left between them. This CDR3 has 14 residues. The CDR3 loop reads CATSRAGHRETQYF. CDR3 nucleotide sequence: TGTGCCACCAGCAGAGCCGGCCACAGGGAGACCCAGTACTTC.

Many counts were recorded for this clonotype. This chain joins TRBV2 and TRBJ1-5; tentative D call: TRBD1 (5 bases). Per germline, CDR1 SNHLY and CDR2 FYNNEI. Trimming pared 1 base from V and 3 bases from J, leaving 10 bases between. This CDR3 is 15 amino acids long. CDR3 residues: CASSEVGPFNQPQHF. For the CDR3, the DNA is TGTGCCAGCAGTGAAGTGGGGCCGTTCAATCAGCCCCAGCATTTT.

A remark on this clonotype: A much larger clone lies one base from this, so it may be a read error. V and J are TRBV7-9 and TRBJ2-6, with D maybe TRBD1 (5 bases). Germline V gives CDR1 SEHNR, CDR2 FQNEAQ (reference sequence). The CDR3 totals 15 residues. The CDR3 sequence is CASRYRVPGANVPTF. For the CDR3, the DNA is TGTGCCAGCAGATATAGGGTACCTGGGGCCAACGTCCCGACTTTC.

This clonotype showed up just a few times. The chain has TRBV2 and TRBJ2-5; D possibly corresponds to TRBD1 (5 bases). The germline CDR1 and CDR2 sequences are SNHLY and FYNNEI. Deletions cut 5 bases from V and 5 bases from J, with 12 bases between. The CDR3 has 13 amino acids. CDR3 region: CASSFKGYETQYF. DNA for the CDR3: TGTGCCAGCAGTTTCAAGGGGTATGAGACCCAGTACTTC.

Ten or more counts support this clonotype. This chain links TRBV3-1 with TRBJ1-2, with D perhaps TRBD1 (6 bases). This CDR3 has 12 amino acids. Trimming pared 3 bases from V and 6 bases from J, leaving 8 bases between. Germline lookup yields CDR1 LGHDT and CDR2 YNNKEL (reference sequence). The CDR3 loop reads CASSQGGDGYTF. The DNA of the CDR3 is TGTGCCAGCAGCCAGGGGGGCGATGGCTACACCTTC.